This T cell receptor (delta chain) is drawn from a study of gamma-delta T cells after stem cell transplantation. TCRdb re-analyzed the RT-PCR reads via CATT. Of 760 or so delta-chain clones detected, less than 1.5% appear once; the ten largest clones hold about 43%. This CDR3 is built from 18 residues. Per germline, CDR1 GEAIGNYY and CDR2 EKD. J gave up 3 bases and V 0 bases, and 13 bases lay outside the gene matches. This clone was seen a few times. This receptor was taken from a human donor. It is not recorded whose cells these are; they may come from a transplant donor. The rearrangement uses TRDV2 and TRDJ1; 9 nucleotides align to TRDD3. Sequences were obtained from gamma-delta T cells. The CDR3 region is CACDTVDRGIQAPDKLIF. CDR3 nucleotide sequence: TGTGCCTGTGACACCGTTGACCGGGGGATACAGGCGCCCGATAAACTCATCTTT.